This T cell receptor beta chain was retrieved from a study of identical twins. V was cut by 8 bases and J by 5 bases, with 24 bases left in between. The CDR3 is 16 amino acids. The germline CDR1 and CDR2 sequences are ENHRY and SYGVKD. General study findings and limits: Invariant populations such as MAIT and iNKT cells could partly muddle zero-insertion analyses. Abundant cord blood beta clonotypes carried fewer insertions; memory repertoires showed none.

Through template switching, a universal primer site was introduced, and the cDNA contained unique molecular identifiers. TCRdb ran MiXCR on the 5' RACE reads and lists one entry per CDR3 protein. Of 200,000 to 250,000 distinct CDR3 sequences listed, roughly 7% were seen once; the top ten hold roughly 3.6%. This clonotype was seen repeatedly, ten times or more. Antigen: not known. The same data also went into a second study, on yellow fever vaccine responses in identical twins. That report notes: Reportedly, twins' vaccine T cell responses looked partly convergent and partly personalized.

Sequenced input: memory (CD45RO+) T cells sorted from blood. The chain combines TRBV10-3 with TRBJ1-2, with D possibly being TRBD1 (5 bases). The origin of this receptor is a woman under 30 in good health. In DNA, the CDR3 is TGTGCCATCTCTAGGAGACAGAACGAAAGAAATTATGGCTACACCTTC. Residues: CAISRRQNERNYGYTF.